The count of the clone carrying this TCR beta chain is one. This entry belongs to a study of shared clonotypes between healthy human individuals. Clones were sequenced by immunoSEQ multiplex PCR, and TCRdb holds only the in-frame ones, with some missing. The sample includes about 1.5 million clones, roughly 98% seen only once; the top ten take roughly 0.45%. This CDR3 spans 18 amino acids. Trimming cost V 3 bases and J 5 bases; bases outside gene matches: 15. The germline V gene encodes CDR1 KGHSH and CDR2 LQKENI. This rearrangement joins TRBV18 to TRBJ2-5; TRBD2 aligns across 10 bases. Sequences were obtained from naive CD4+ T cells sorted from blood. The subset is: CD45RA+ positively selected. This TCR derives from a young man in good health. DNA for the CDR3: TGTGCCAGCTCACCGGACCCCGGGCTAGCGGGAGCTTTGGAGACCCAGTACTTC. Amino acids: CASSPDPGLAGALETQYF.